A selection of T cell receptor beta chains follows, all from one sample in a study of T-cell memory formation after mild COVID-19. MiXCR, applied by TCRdb to the 5' RACE reads, yields one record per CDR3 protein. The table lists 150,000 or so distinct CDR3 sequences, roughly 30% of them singletons. Input material: PBMCs or a T cell subset sorted from them (not recorded which). Source of these receptors: an adult woman who had mild COVID-19 (a few samples of this study predate the infection). Cell type and time point are not known. The CDR3 runs from the conserved cysteine through the conserved F or W. The D gene is left open where the match is weak. Size is omitted from some rows. Given values are once, few, many or a class for expanded clones.

D	size	length	V	J	DNA	CDR3
TRBD2	-	14	TRBV20-1	TRBJ2-1	TGCAGTGCCATCTTTGTAGCGGGGTACAATGAGCAGTTCTTC	CSAIFVAGYNEQFF
-	-	13	TRBV3-1	TRBJ2-1	TGTGCCAGCACCCAACGGAGTTACAATGAGCAGTTCTTC	CASTQRSYNEQFF
TRBD1	-	16	TRBV5-4	TRBJ2-7	TGTGCCAGCAGCTTGTTCGGGACAGGGTCAATCCACGAGCAGTACTTC	CASSLFGTGSIHEQYF
-	-	17	TRBV20-1	TRBJ1-5	TGCAGTGCTAGAGATCCGGGGAGGGAGAGCGGCAATCAGCCCCAGCATTTT	CSARDPGRESGNQPQHF
-	few	14	TRBV12-3/TRBV12-4	TRBJ2-7	TGTGCCAGCAGCCCTCCGGGACCACGGAGGGAGCAGTACTTC	CASSPPGPRREQYF
-	few	15	TRBV29-1	TRBJ2-7	TGCAGCGTTATTTATGGGGTACAGAAAAACTACGAGCAGTACTTC	CSVIYGVQKNYEQYF
-	once	15	TRBV7-2	TRBJ1-1	TGTGCCAGCAGCATAAGCCGCGGACCGGACACTGAAGCTTTCTTT	CASSISRGPDTEAFF
-	-	14	TRBV10-2	TRBJ2-7	TGCGCCAGCAGTGAGCGGACGGGAACCTACGAGCAGTACTTC	CASSERTGTYEQYF
TRBD1	-	13	TRBV6-5	TRBJ1-1	TGTGCCAGCAGTTCAGGGGGCCTCACTGAAGCTTTCTTT	CASSSGGLTEAFF
-	-	16	TRBV9	TRBJ1-1	TGTGCCAGCAGCGTAGCAACAGGCGTACTGAACACTGAAGCTTTCTTT	CASSVATGVLNTEAFF
-	-	13	TRBV12-3/TRBV12-4	TRBJ2-7	TGTGCCAGCAGCTCCGAGAGGGCCTACGAGCAGTACTTC	CASSSERAYEQYF
-	-	16	TRBV14	TRBJ2-3	TGTGCCAGCAGCCAAGTTCCGGGTCGGCTCAGGGATACGCAGTATTTT	CASSQVPGRLRDTQYF
-	once	12	TRBV10-3	TRBJ2-5	TGTGCCATAAAGGGTGATGGAGAGACCCAGTACTTC	CAIKGDGETQYF
-	few	12	TRBV2	TRBJ2-1	TGTGCCTGCGGGACCCCTTACAATGAGCAGTTCTTC	CACGTPYNEQFF
-	-	11	TRBV12-3/TRBV12-4	TRBJ1-1	TGTGCCAGCAGGACAAGCACTGAAGCTTTCTTT	CASRTSTEAFF
-	-	16	TRBV7-3	TRBJ2-3	TGTGCCAGCAGCTTAAGGGGGGCAAGTGGCACAGATACGCAGTATTTT	CASSLRGASGTDTQYF
TRBD2	-	13	TRBV7-9	TRBJ2-1	TGTGCCAGCAGTTTTAGCGGGGTCAATGAGCAGTTCTTC	CASSFSGVNEQFF
TRBD1	few	13	TRBV5-1	TRBJ1-1	TGCGCCACCGGGACAGGGGAGGGGACTGAAGCTTTCTTT	CATGTGEGTEAFF
TRBD2	few	15	TRBV11-3	TRBJ2-3	TGTGCCAGCAGTCGGACTAGCGGGGGGGCCCATACGCAGTATTTT	CASSRTSGGAHTQYF
-	few	13	TRBV7-9	TRBJ2-1	TGTGCCAGCAGCTCGACAGTTTACAATGAGCAGTTCTTC	CASSSTVYNEQFF
-	-	16	TRBV7-9	TRBJ2-1	TGTGCCAGCAGCCCAACCCGGGACGTCGGCCACAATGAGCAGTTCTTC	CASSPTRDVGHNEQFF
-	few	14	TRBV27	TRBJ1-1	TGTGCCAGCAGCCACGCAAGGGTTTGGACTGAAGCTTTCTTT	CASSHARVWTEAFF
-	few	15	TRBV6-5	TRBJ2-1	TGTGCCAGCAGTTACTGGTCTGGCGAGGGGAATGAGCAGTTCTTC	CASSYWSGEGNEQFF
TRBD2	-	15	TRBV14	TRBJ2-7	TGTGCCAGCAGCCTAACTAGCGGGGTCTCCTACGAGCAGTACTTC	CASSLTSGVSYEQYF
TRBD2	few	16	TRBV4-1	TRBJ2-1	TGCGCCAGCAGCACCTTAGCGGGGGGGTTCAACAATGAGCAGTTCTTC	CASSTLAGGFNNEQFF
-	-	13	TRBV12-3/TRBV12-4	TRBJ1-1	TGTGCCAGCAGTTTAGGGGGGGTGGATGAAGCTTTCTTT	CASSLGGVDEAFF
TRBD1	few	18	TRBV7-8	TRBJ2-2	TGTGCCAGCAGCTTAAAGCTAGTTGGGACAGGGGGCACCGGGGAGCTGTTTTTT	CASSLKLVGTGGTGELFF
-	few	16	TRBV11-2	TRBJ1-4	TGTGCCAGCAGCTTAACGACGGGTTCACGGGGTGAAAAACTGTTTTTT	CASSLTTGSRGEKLFF
TRBD2	few	15	TRBV5-1	TRBJ2-1	TGCGCCAGCAGGAGCGGGAACCCTTATTACAATGAGCAGTTCTTC	CASRSGNPYYNEQFF
-	-	12	TRBV14	TRBJ2-7	TGTGCCAGCAGCCAAGTCGGGGGACGGCAGTACTTC	CASSQVGGRQYF
-	-	14	TRBV3-1	TRBJ2-1	TGTGCCAGCAGCCAAGCGGTCAGCACGTGGGAGCAGTTCTTC	CASSQAVSTWEQFF
-	few	16	TRBV5-1	TRBJ1-2	TGCGCCAGCAGCTTGGATGTGGAAGGGACCTCTTATGGCTACACCTTC	CASSLDVEGTSYGYTF
-	few	12	TRBV12-3/TRBV12-4	TRBJ2-3	TGTGCCAGCAGTCCCCAAACAGATACGCAGTATTTT	CASSPQTDTQYF